This TCR beta chain was recorded in a study of control samples from healthy donors and cancer patients. The method was immunoSEQ multiplex PCR; TCRdb's version includes in-frame clones alone and lacks a portion of them. The data contain some 160,000 clones, around nine tenths of them singletons. Trimming removed 1 base from V and 2 bases from J, with 11 bases in between. CDR3 length: 15 residues. Germline CDR1 MGHRA, CDR2 YSYEKL. This chain links TRBV4-1 with TRBJ1-2; the D is unclear. This clonotype was obtained from a man in his thirties or forties in good health. The sample taken for sequencing was blood. In DNA, the CDR3 is TGCGCCAGCAGCCAAGGGGCAGTAGGGAACTATGGCTACACCTTC. Its translation is CASSQGAVGNYGYTF.